This TCR beta chain is drawn from a study of beta chain features in type 1 diabetes. Looking at the study overall: The samples had 85 million to 130 million sorted cells examined in all.

Isolation of CD4+ naive, central memory, regulatory and stem cell-like memory cells was achieved by sorting via CD45RO/CCR7/CD25/CD127/CD95/CD27. Expressed TCRB transcripts got sequenced, as all isolated RNA was reverse transcribed. Data came from immunoSEQ multiplex PCR; TCRdb stores just in-frame clones and leaves some out. Seen here are about 270,000 clones, around an eighth observed once, and the top ten hold under 0.02%. The germline V and J ends were trimmed by 6 bases and 4 bases, with 9 bases remaining between them. This CDR3 is built from 13 residues. Germline V gives CDR1 KGHSH, CDR2 LQKENI. Study-level points and caveats: Type 1 diabetes patients had moderately but significantly shorter TCRB CDR3s in all four CD4+ subsets. Whether HLA type affects TCRB rearrangement stayed undetermined in the present work. A greater similarity of naive, central memory and Treg TCRB repertoires was seen among patients than among healthy donors.

This clone has a handful of counts. No antigen is known for it. The chain uses TRBV18 and TRBJ1-4, with a tentative D call TRBD1 (6 bases). The sample was naive CD4+ T cells from blood. The receptor comes from a man under 40 with type 1 diabetes. CDR3 nucleotides: TGTGCCAGCTCGGGACAAGTTAATGAAAAACTGTTTTTT. Amino acid sequence: CASSGQVNEKLFF.